This note documents a single TCR beta chain sequence. This clonotype was detected many times. Its antigen remains unidentified. Base qualities are not provided; no much larger clone lies one nucleotide away. Deletion took 6 bases off V and 3 bases off J, with a span of 12 bases between the germline ends. Including cysteine and phenylalanine, the CDR3 has 14 amino acids. Kept here is only the CDR3 DNA, which spans 42 bases and is read in frame from base 1. According to the germline V gene, CDR1 reads SNHLY and CDR2 reads FYNNEI. Amplification of TCR beta CDR3 regions was carried out from RNA transcripts. The first round of RT-PCR for the TCR CDR3 was performed with the HTBI primer set and the Qiagen OneStep RT-PCR kit. A second multiplex PCR round built the libraries, followed by size selection and purification. Libraries were sequenced paired-end with 100 bp reads on an Illumina HiSeq2000. The study's processing was this. SOAPnuke was used to process the raw data, with reads discarded if the reads contained adapters or uncalled bases, had a mean Phred below 15, or lacked an exact constant-primer or identifier match. COPE v1.2.5 was used to merge the high-quality paired reads, and each unique nucleotide sequence was defined as a clonotype. Clonotypes were aligned to IMGT TRBV, TRBD and TRBJ reference segments using MiTCR v1.1. The analysis was restricted to V-J combinations with a frequency above 0.0001, which together covered 99% to 99.2% of the repertoires. A TCS score was defined as the ratio of F50 (clonal expansion) to E x V (chaos), with BLOSUM62-based TCRdist applied between CDR3 peptides within each V-J. Welch's t-statistics and random forest reduced around 520 V-J features to about 13, which were used in a naive Bayes classifier (R e1071). The public reads were reprocessed in TCRdb via fastp at Q25 and MiXCR, keeping in-frame beta chains. Each CDR3 protein appears once, grouped with its most common genes and DNA. These V and J calls derive from TCRdb rather than the authors' analysis. The sample data list about 410,000 distinct CDR3 sequences, and roughly 14% of these were observed just once. The ten largest clones take up about 13% of the sample.

This sample is part of a study of T cells in Graves' hyperthyroidism and ophthalmopathy (dated by TCRdb to about 2019). Study-wide context: Peripheral blood samples were taken at initial diagnosis, before any treatment was given. To identify distinguishing TCR V-J signatures, a discovery cohort of some 99 patients was used, comprising approximately 40 with Graves' ophthalmopathy and some 57 with stable Graves' hyperthyroidism. Whether ophthalmopathy could be predicted prospectively was tested in an independent validation cohort made up of approximately 19 hyperthyroidism patients plus 17 patients who later progressed to ophthalmopathy. For training and testing, the 100 patients in the discovery cohort were randomly divided in a 7:3 ratio. The study also compared thyroid tissue and blood T-cell repertoires from five or six Graves' hyperthyroidism patients. Once sampling was done, hyperthyroidism patients were given methimazole at a starting dose of 30 mg daily, whereas ophthalmopathy patients were given high-dose intravenous methylprednisolone. According to the paper, TCR Vbeta CDR3 sequencing was carried out on 135 peripheral blood samples, which came from over 40 ophthalmopathy, 75 or so hyperthyroidism and some 17 progressor patients. Summary of the overall study and its limitations: No statistical method was used to set the sample size in advance, and investigators knew the group allocation. A 13 V-J signature model separated ophthalmopathy from stable hyperthyroidism, with just over 85% sensitivity and approximately 81% specificity in cross-validation and 80%/75% in testing. Most expanded thyroid clonotypes (frequency above 0.001) were also detected in blood, a finding suggesting that blood repertoires may reflect thyroid immune responses. During validation, the model predicted progression to ophthalmopathy a median of approximately 6 months ahead of onset, with around 71% sensitivity and less than 85% specificity.

Moderately to severely active disease, a Clinical Activity Score of at least 3, a NOSPECS grade of at least 4, and a duration under 3 months were present in ophthalmopathy patients. Exclusion was applied to patients with uncontrolled infections, other autoimmune diseases, pregnancy or lactation. Clinical symptoms, serum thyroxine and TRAb, thyroid ultrasound, and orbital computed tomography formed the basis for the diagnoses. PBMCs were isolated from around 10 ml of fresh peripheral blood by Ficoll-Paque density gradient centrifugation. Total RNA was extracted using Trizol reagent, and RNA quality was assessed on an Agilent 2100 Bioanalyzer.

Sequenced: blood. Recombination connected TRBV2 to TRBJ1-5, with no reliable assignment of the D segment. The TCR comes from a man between 18 and 29 years old with Graves' ophthalmopathy. The bases read TGTGCCAGCAGCCGAACCTGGTCCAATCAGCCCCAGCATTTT. Its product reads: CASSRTWSNQPQHF.